This T cell receptor beta chain was captured in a study of technical replicates of blood from a few donors. Profiling relied on immunoSEQ multiplex PCR, and the TCRdb table lists in-frame clones only, not all of them. The data hold some 85,000 clones, with approximately 94% observed a single time. The V and J ends lost 0 bases and 6 bases respectively, with 12 bases between them. CDR1 and CDR2 (germline): LNHNV, YYDKDF (reference sequence). CDR3 length equals 15 residues. The chain has TRBV15 and TRBJ2-4, with a weak D call TRBD2 (6 bases). The sequence was obtained from a human donor in good health. Sequenced sample: T cells isolated from PBMCs. CDR3 protein: CATSRDLGAGNIQYF. In nucleotides, the CDR3 is TGTGCCACCAGCAGAGACCTAGGAGCGGGAAACATTCAGTACTTC.